What follows are 32 T cell receptor beta chains derived from one specimen sequenced in a study of T-cell reconstitution after alpha-beta-depleted transplantation in children (TCRdb year 2016). Preparation of the library involved PCR. The instrument was an Illumina HiSeq 2500. To normalize quantification of the TCRbeta repertoire, the TCR libraries were built with molecular barcoding that relied on unique molecular identifiers. TCRdb reprocessing: public reads trimmed at Q25 with fastp, clones called with MiXCR, in-frame beta chains kept. Rows with a matching CDR3 protein are joined into one entry that keeps the most common DNA and genes. Recorded for this sample are hundreds of thousands of distinct CDR3 sequences; under 15% of them occurred a single time. The top ten clones comprise 0.79% of the sample. In light of the paper, this sample's treatment or condition label describes: allogeneic hematopoietic cell transplantation with graft depleted of TCRalphabeta T cells and CD19 B cells.

The sequencing here drew on PBMCs, taken before TCRalphabeta/CD19-depleted stem cell transplant. The receptor source for this set is a girl aged 2-10 years with congenital amegakaryocytic thrombocytopenia, due to receive a stem cell transplant.

This clonotype was counted ten times or more. The J gene is TRBJ2-1, the V gene TRBV5-1; 11 bases match TRBD1. J gave up 6 bases and V 4 bases, and 12 bases lay outside the gene matches. Germline CDR1 reads SGHRS; CDR2 reads YFSETQ. CDR3 length: 17 residues. CDR3 in amino acids: CASSLGTGGLESNEQFF. DNA for the CDR3: TGCGCCAGCAGCCTAGGGACAGGGGGTCTAGAGAGCAATGAGCAGTTCTTC.

In this sample, this clonotype turned up many times. The chain couples TRBV9 to TRBJ2-3; 9 nucleotides match TRBD2. This CDR3 region has 17 residues. V lost 3 bases to trimming and J lost 2 bases; unmatched junction nucleotides: 10. CDR1 is SGDLS, CDR2 YYNGEE, per germline. The CDR3 DNA reads TGTGCCAGCAGCGGGGGTATCAGCGGGAGGCCCACAGATACGCAGTATTTT. It specifies CASSGGISGRPTDTQYF.

This clonotype appeared many times. The gene calls are TRBV4-2 and TRBJ1-1; D unclear. The CDR3 is made up of 15 amino acids. V was trimmed by 0 bases and J by 1 base, leaving 9 bases between them. Germline CDR1 is LGHNA and CDR2 is YNFKEQ. CDR3: CASSQDHYQNTEAFF. Written as DNA, the CDR3 is TGTGCCAGCAGCCAAGACCATTATCAGAACACTGAAGCTTTCTTT.

This chain connects TRBV12-3 or TRBV12-4 to TRBJ2-1; 10 bases are a match to TRBD2. The V gene end was trimmed by 2 bases and the J gene end by 10 bases; junction bases not matched to a gene: 11. The CDR3 is 16 amino acids. The CDR3 coding sequence is TGTGCCAGCAGTTTATACCTAGCGGGAGTTGTGCGCGAGCAGTTCTTC. This gives the protein CASSLYLAGVVREQFF.

The CDR3 DNA sequence: TGCAGTGCAACTAGCGGTCTAATCTACGAGCAGTACTTC. Translation gives CSATSGLIYEQYF. The V call is TRBV20-1, the J call TRBJ2-7, with TRBD2 identical over 8 bases. The CDR3 loop spans 13 amino acids. J gave up 3 bases and V 6 bases, and 7 bases lay outside the gene matches. Germline-derived CDR1 and CDR2 are DFQATT and SNEGSKA (reference sequence).

This clonotype was picked up many times. V usage is TRBV5-1 and J usage is TRBJ2-1, with 7 positions matching TRBD2. The CDR3 sequence is 15 residues long. Germline CDR1 SGHRS, CDR2 YFSETQ. V lost 0 bases and J lost 3; bases outside the gene matches: 3. The chain's CDR3 is CASSLDIAGYNEQFF. The CDR3 region has the DNA TGCGCCAGCAGCTTGGATATAGCGGGCTACAATGAGCAGTTCTTC. The full variable domain, in which reference TRBV5-1 and TRBJ2-1 provide the parts outside the CDR3, is KAGVTQTPRYLIKTRGQQVTLSCSPISGHRSVSWYQQTPGQGLQFLFEYFSETQRNKGNFPGRFSGRQFSNSRSEMNVSTLELGDSALYLCASSLDIAGYNEQFFGPGTRLTVL.

The rearrangement links TRBV20-1 to TRBJ2-1, with 9 positions matching TRBD2. V gave up 3 bases and J gave up 7 bases; unmatched junction bases: 13. Germline CDR1 is DFQATT and CDR2 is SNEGSKA (reference sequence). This CDR3 region has 16 residues. The CDR3 sequence is CSASHSGRLGGNEQFF. The CDR3 DNA follows: TGCAGTGCTAGTCACAGCGGGAGGTTGGGTGGAAATGAGCAGTTCTTC.

The chain recombines TRBV6-1 with TRBJ2-1; no firm D call. The CDR3 totals 12 residues. Germline V lookup: CDR1 MNHNS, CDR2 SASEGT. V lost 6 bases, J lost 7 bases, and 10 bases lay in between. Here the CDR3 DNA reads TGTGCCAGCAGCCACCTTACAAATGAGCAGTTCTTC. It yields the protein CASSHLTNEQFF.

This clonotype occurred many times. This chain links TRBV29-1 with TRBJ2-1; TRBD2 matches 9 bases. The CDR3 runs 15 residues. V was clipped by 6 bases and J by 1 base; unmatched bases: 7. Germline V gives CDR1 SQVTM, CDR2 ANQGSEA. CDR3 in DNA: TGCAGCGTCCCGGGACTAGCCAGGTCCTACAATGAGCAGTTCTTC. It is translated as CSVPGLARSYNEQFF.

This clonotype was counted at least ten times. The genes are TRBV10-2 and TRBJ1-2; D uncertain. Germline V gives CDR1 WSHSY, CDR2 SAAADI. Trimming took 1 base from V and 5 from J, leaving 8 bases between them. The CDR3 has 13 residues. As DNA, the CDR3 is TGCGCCAGCAGTGAGTGGCAAGAGTATGGCTACACCTTC. Translation: CASSEWQEYGYTF.

The gene calls are TRBV5-1 and TRBJ1-2; D is possibly TRBD1 (6 bases). This CDR3 has 16 residues. Germline V gives CDR1 SGHRS, CDR2 YFSETQ. Trimming shortened V by 0 bases and J by 7 bases, and 19 bases separated the two germline ends. CDR3 loop: CASSLDPGTTSRGYTF. Here the CDR3 DNA reads TGCGCCAGCAGCTTGGATCCCGGGACAACGAGTCGTGGCTACACCTTC.

The chain links TRBV5-5 to TRBJ1-6, with a tentative D call TRBD1 (5 bases). Trimming took 5 bases from V and 16 from J, leaving 19 bases between them. The CDR3 runs to 13 residues. Germline V gene lookup returns CDR1 SGHKS and CDR2 YYEKEE (reference sequence). CDR3 protein: CASSRLGPRDLHF. The CDR3 DNA reads TGTGCCAGCAGTCGTTTGGGACCCCGGGATCTCCACTTT.

The V call is TRBV7-6, the J call TRBJ2-1, with TRBD2 matching 8 bases. Trimming at V came to 0 bases and at J to 1 base, leaving 11 bases not matched to a gene. This CDR3 spans 19 amino acids. Germline V CDR1 and CDR2: SGHVS, FNYEAQ. The DNA for the CDR3 is TGTGCCAGCAGCTTAGCGATAAGGAAAGCGGGAGAATCCTACAATGAGCAGTTCTTC. Translation gives CASSLAIRKAGESYNEQFF.

This clonotype occurred a few times. The rearrangement joins TRBV12-3 or TRBV12-4 to TRBJ1-2; a possible D gene is TRBD1 (6 bases). Trimming stripped 10 bases from V and 2 bases from J, with 11 bases between. This CDR3 is 12 amino acids long. CDR3 loop: CATGQTNYGYTF. In nucleotides, the CDR3 is TGTGCCACAGGACAGACGAACTATGGCTACACCTTC.

This clonotype has ten or more counts. The genes are TRBV20-1 and TRBJ1-4; maybe TRBD1 (5 bases). V gave up 1 base and J gave up 2 bases, with 8 bases separating them. CDR3 length: 14 amino acids. Looked up from germline, CDR1 is DFQATT and CDR2 is SNEGSKA (reference sequence). For the CDR3, the DNA is TGCAGTGCTAGAGCCAGGGTTACTAATGAAAAACTGTTTTTT. This sequence encodes CSARARVTNEKLFF.

This clonotype was found a few times. V is TRBV28 and J is TRBJ2-1; D may be TRBD2 (5 bases). Germline values: CDR1 MDHEN, CDR2 SYDVKM. V lost 8 bases to trimming and J lost 7 bases, with 15 bases between them. CDR3 length: 13 residues. The CDR3 sequence: CASGLAWGNEQFF. CDR3 sequence (DNA): TGTGCCAGCGGGCTAGCTTGGGGAAATGAGCAGTTCTTC. The variable domain in full, completed from reference TRBV28 and TRBJ2-1, reads DVKVTQSSRYLVKRTGEKVFLECVQDMDHENMFWYRQDPGLGLRLIYFSYDVKMKEKGDIPEGYSVSREKKERFSLILESASTNQTSMYLCASGLAWGNEQFFGPGTRLTVL.

This clonotype occurred many times. The V call is TRBV29-1, the J call TRBJ2-2, with unresolved D. Trimming removed 5 bases from V and 4 bases from J, with 11 bases in between. The germline V gene encodes CDR1 SQVTM and CDR2 ANQGSEA. CDR3 length: 13 residues. In DNA form, the CDR3 reads TGCAGCGTTCGACCCAGAGGCACCGGGGAGCTGTTTTTT. This translates into CSVRPRGTGELFF.

This clonotype was observed a few times. V and J are TRBV7-8 and TRBJ2-3; 7 bases agree with TRBD2. Germline loops: CDR1 SGHVS, CDR2 FQNEAQ. This CDR3 is 19 amino acids long. The V and J ends lost 1 base and 2 bases, in that order; junction bases with no gene match: 15. Here the CDR3 DNA reads TGTGCCAGCAGCTTAGTTCCATACGCGGGAGCAGGATACACAGATACGCAGTATTTT. Translated, it gives CASSLVPYAGAGYTDTQYF.

This clonotype was found many times. The chain links TRBV3-1 to TRBJ1-5; maybe TRBD1 (5 bases). This CDR3 spans 14 amino acids. Between the trimmed V and J ends, which lost 4 bases and 3 bases, there was a span of 10 bases. CDR1 LGHDT and CDR2 YNNKEL come from the germline V gene (reference sequence). The CDR3 coding sequence is TGTGCCAGCAGCCCTGGGACTAACAATCAGCCCCAGCATTTT. Amino acid sequence: CASSPGTNNQPQHF.

This clonotype was detected only a few times. This sequence joins TRBV5-5 and TRBJ1-1; a possible D gene is TRBD1 (5 bases). This CDR3 is 14 amino acids long. From germline, CDR1 is SGHKS and CDR2 YYEKEE (reference sequence). V was cut by 5 bases and J by 3 bases, with 14 bases left in between. CDR3 DNA sequence: TGTGCCAGCAGTCTCGTGGGGGATGACACTGAAGCTTTCTTT. This translates into CASSLVGDDTEAFF.

This clonotype has ten or more counts. The chain recombines TRBV6-1 with TRBJ2-3; the D is unclear. The CDR3 is 13 amino acids. The germline V gene encodes CDR1 MNHNS and CDR2 SASEGT. V was shortened by 5 bases and J by 6 bases, with 12 bases between the two germline ends. The CDR3 DNA reads as TGTGCCAGCAGTCAAAGGGTCAGGGATACGCAGTATTTT. This codes for CASSQRVRDTQYF.

This chain connects TRBV25-1 to TRBJ2-3; D is possibly TRBD1 (5 bases). The germline V and J ends were trimmed by 0 bases and 2 bases, with 15 bases remaining between them. The germline CDR1 and CDR2 sequences are MGHDK and SYGVNS. The CDR3 is made up of 17 amino acids. CDR3 bases: TGTGCCAGCAGTGAATATGGTCGGCAGGGAACCACAGATACGCAGTATTTT. Its protein product is CASSEYGRQGTTDTQYF.

In its sample, this clonotype was seen a few times. The chain employs TRBV7-9 and TRBJ2-5; the D gene is possibly TRBD2 (5 bases). This CDR3 is built from 15 residues. The germline V gene encodes CDR1 SEHNR and CDR2 FQNEAQ (reference sequence). The V end lost 5 bases, the J end lost 3 bases, and 16 bases lay between the germline ends. The CDR3, as DNA: TGTGCCAGCAGCACTCGGATAGCGAGCAAAGAGACCCAGTACTTC. Amino acids: CASSTRIASKETQYF.

The chain links TRBV20-1 to TRBJ1-3, with D possibly being TRBD1 (5 bases). V lost 0 bases to trimming and J lost 8 bases, with 17 bases between them. Per germline, CDR1 DFQATT and CDR2 SNEGSKA (reference sequence). This CDR3 comprises 15 residues. CDR3 loop: CSARDSALQGDTIYF. CDR3 DNA: TGCAGTGCTAGAGATTCGGCCTTGCAAGGGGACACCATATATTTT.

This clonotype was recorded many times. The rearrangement uses TRBV30 and TRBJ1-2, with D uncertain. Germline assignment: CDR1 GTSNPN and CDR2 SVGIG (reference sequence). CDR3 length: 13 amino acids. The V gene lost 3 bases and the J gene lost 3 bases, with 11 bases spanning the gap. In DNA, the CDR3 is TGTGCCTGGAGGAACCGTATATACTATGGCTACACCTTC. It yields the protein CAWRNRIYYGYTF. The full variable domain, with the rest looked up from reference TRBV30 and TRBJ1-2, is SQTIHQWPATLVQPVGSPLSLECTVEGTSNPNLYWYRQAAGRGLQLLFYSVGIGQISSEVPQNLSASRPQDRQFILSSKKLLLSDSGFYLCAWRNRIYYGYTFGSGTRLTVV.

V is TRBV7-6 and J is TRBJ2-3; a possible D gene is TRBD1 (6 bases). This CDR3 comprises 15 residues. V was cut by 5 bases and J by 4 bases, with 16 bases left in between. Per germline, CDR1 SGHVS and CDR2 FNYEAQ. In DNA, the CDR3 is TGTGCCAGCAGCCCCGCCGAGGGGGTTCCAGATACGCAGTATTTT. Residues: CASSPAEGVPDTQYF.

This sequence joins TRBV12-3 or TRBV12-4 and TRBJ2-5, with a tentative D call TRBD1 (7 bases). The CDR3 is 15 residues long. V was cut by 5 bases and J by 2 bases, with 15 bases left in between. The CDR3 DNA follows: TGTGCCAGCAGTCCGGGGGACAGAACGCAAGAGACCCAGTACTTC. The encoded protein is CASSPGDRTQETQYF.

This clonotype has a count of ten or more. The genes are TRBV7-9 and TRBJ2-2; tentatively, D is TRBD2 (5 bases). The CDR3 totals 13 residues. The germline CDR1 and CDR2 sequences are SEHNR and FQNEAQ (reference sequence). Deletions cut 6 bases from V and 5 bases from J, with 10 bases between. CDR3 sequence: CASRGGRTGELFF. CDR3 DNA sequence: TGTGCCAGCAGAGGTGGGAGAACCGGGGAGCTGTTTTTT.

This clonotype was seen many times. CDR3 sequence reads: CASSQANRGRLGANVLTF. CDR3 bases: TGTGCCAGCAGCCAAGCAAACAGGGGGCGCCTCGGGGCCAACGTCCTGACTTTC. V and J are TRBV4-2 and TRBJ2-6; 9 nucleotides line up with TRBD1. The CDR3 totals 18 residues. CDR1 and CDR2 (germline): LGHNA, YNFKEQ. Trimming cost V 1 base and J 4 bases; bases outside gene matches: 8.

The CDR3 loop is CASSHPTQRGEQFF. The CDR3, as DNA: TGTGCCAGCAGTCATCCTACCCAACGCGGGGAGCAGTTCTTC. V usage is TRBV12-3 or TRBV12-4 and J usage is TRBJ2-1, with D perhaps matching TRBD2 (5 bases). The CDR3 extends over 14 amino acids. Trimming took off 5 bases at V and 10 bases at J, with 18 bases between the two ends.

This clonotype was observed many times. This chain's CDR3 is CSVTGTYNEQFF. The CDR3 DNA reads TGCAGTGTTACAGGAACCTACAATGAGCAGTTCTTC. V gene TRBV20-1 combines with J gene TRBJ2-1, with D possibly matching TRBD1 (5 bases). Between the trimmed V and J ends, which lost 7 bases and 2 bases, there was a span of 9 bases. This CDR3 is 12 amino acids long. From germline, CDR1 is DFQATT and CDR2 SNEGSKA (reference sequence).

The chain carries TRBV4-1 and TRBJ2-7, with D maybe TRBD1 (6 bases). The CDR3 is 19 residues long. With 1 base removed from V and 3 bases from J, the gap between germline ends came to 25 bases. The germline gives CDR1 MGHRA, CDR2 YSYEKL. The DNA for the CDR3 is TGCGCCAGCAGCCAAGTAGGGTTCTTAATCCTCCAGGGGATCTACGAGCAGTACTTC. The encoded protein is CASSQVGFLILQGIYEQYF.